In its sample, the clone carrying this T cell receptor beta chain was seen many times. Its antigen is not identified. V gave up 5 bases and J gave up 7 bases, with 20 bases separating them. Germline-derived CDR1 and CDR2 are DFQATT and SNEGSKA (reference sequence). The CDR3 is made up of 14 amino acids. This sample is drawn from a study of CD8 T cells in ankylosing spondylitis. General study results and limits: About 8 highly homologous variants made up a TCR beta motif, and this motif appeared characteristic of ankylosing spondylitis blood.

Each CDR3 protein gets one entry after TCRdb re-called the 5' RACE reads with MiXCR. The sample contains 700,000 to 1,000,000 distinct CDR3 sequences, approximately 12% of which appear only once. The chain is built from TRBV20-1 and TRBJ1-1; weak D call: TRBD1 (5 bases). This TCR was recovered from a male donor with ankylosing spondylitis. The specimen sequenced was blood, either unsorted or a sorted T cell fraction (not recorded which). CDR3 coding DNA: TGCAGTGCTCGCGCGGGACCGAGGGATAATGAAGCTTTCTTT. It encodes CSARAGPRDNEAFF.